This T cell receptor (beta chain) was obtained from a study of T cells in Graves' hyperthyroidism and ophthalmopathy. Graves' hyperthyroidism was deemed stable absent ophthalmopathy progression within 18 months. Source material for PBMCs was 10 ml fresh peripheral blood. Amplified TCR beta CDR3 regions derived from RNA transcripts. When the TCR CDR3 underwent first-round RT-PCR, the HTBI primer set was used. TCRdb re-derived calls from the multiplex PCR reads in MiXCR, one entry per CDR3 protein. The sample has around 300,000 distinct CDR3 sequences; more than 11% are singletons. In this sample, this clonotype turned up many times. The CDR3 runs to 12 residues. V gave up 8 bases and J gave up 0 bases, with 6 bases separating them.

Material for sequencing was blood. The clonotype comes from a woman in her 30s with Graves' hyperthyroidism. V is TRBV12-3 or TRBV12-4 and J is TRBJ2-3, with D hard to call. The CDR3 bases are TGTGCCAGCTCCCAAAGCACAGATACGCAGTATTTT. It yields the protein CASSQSTDTQYF.